A single sample is the source of the 20 T cell receptor beta chains below, sequenced in a study of cytomegalovirus exposure and HLA in healthy donors. PCR used 60 Vbeta primers and 13 Jbeta primers. Method: immunoSEQ multiplex PCR; TCRdb's copy keeps in-frame clones and lacks some. This table has fewer than 200,000 clones, approximately 80% appearing once. The sample consisted of PBMCs. The receptors were gathered from a woman aged 30 to 39 in good health and CMV-seronegative.

As regards this clone: The junction departs from the called germline gene at one end, perhaps through a read error. The gene calls are TRBV11-2 and TRBJ2-5; 8 positions match TRBD1. Per the germline V gene, CDR1 is SGHAT and CDR2 is FQNNGV. This CDR3 has 13 residues. The CDR3 DNA follows: TGTGCCAGCAGCTTAACTAGCTTTCGGACAGGGCACTTC. It codes for CASSLTSFRTGHF.

The chain links TRBV2 to TRBJ2-2, with TRBD2 as a possible D gene (5 bases). V dropped 7 bases and J dropped 6 bases, with 15 bases sitting between them. The germline CDR1 and CDR2 sequences are SNHLY and FYNNEI. The CDR3 is made up of 14 amino acids. This CDR3 is CASMRVGGSGELFF. Written as DNA, the CDR3 is TGTGCCAGCATGCGCGTGGGCGGGTCCGGGGAGCTGTTTTTT.

V is TRBV5-8 and J is TRBJ2-5, with a tentative D call TRBD1 (6 bases). V was shortened by 4 bases and J by 2 bases, with 12 bases between the two germline ends. This CDR3 contains 14 residues. CDR1 and CDR2 from the germline V gene are SGHTS and YDEGEE. The CDR3 DNA sequence: TGTGCCAGCAGCCCGGACCAGGGGCAAGAGACCCAGTACTTC. This sequence encodes CASSPDQGQETQYF.

In its sample, this clone was seen once. The gene calls are TRBV7-9 and TRBJ1-1; possible D gene TRBD1, 5 bases. Trimming removed 1 base from V and 4 bases from J, with 13 bases in between. There are 15 residues in the CDR3. CDR1 and CDR2 from the germline V gene are SEHNR and FQNEAQ (reference sequence). The chain's CDR3 is CASSLGRATVTEAFF. CDR3 nucleotide sequence: TGTGCCAGCAGCTTAGGCAGGGCGACGGTCACTGAAGCTTTCTTT.

This chain connects TRBV6-1 to TRBJ1-5, with D perhaps matching TRBD1 (5 bases). CDR1 and CDR2 from the germline V gene are MNHNS and SASEGT. CDR3 size: 15 residues. The V end was cut by 3 bases, the J end by 3 bases, with 12 bases between. The CDR3 loop reads CASSERRDPNQPQHF. The CDR3 nucleotides read TGTGCCAGCAGTGAGAGGAGGGACCCCAATCAGCCCCAGCATTTT.

The J gene is TRBJ1-3, the V gene TRBV9; TRBD1 matches at 8 bases. The CDR3 consists of 16 residues. With 6 bases clipped from V and 4 bases from J, the junction kept 12 bases outside the gene matches. Germline V gene sequence: CDR1 SGDLS, CDR2 YYNGEE. Written as DNA, the CDR3 is TGTGCCAGCATCTCAAGCGGGGACAGGCAAGGAAACACCATATATTTT. Encoded protein: CASISSGDRQGNTIYF.

V and J are TRBV4-1 and TRBJ2-7; 8 positions agree with TRBD2. With V trimmed by 2 bases and J by 1 base, 1 base remained unmatched. The germline V gene has CDR1 MGHRA and CDR2 YSYEKL. This CDR3 has 14 amino acids. CDR3 amino acids: CASSQSGGSYEQYF. The CDR3 DNA reads TGCGCCAGCAGCCAATCGGGGGGGTCCTACGAGCAGTACTTC.

CDR3 in amino acids: CASSVATRGYTF. The CDR3 region has the DNA TGTGCCAGCAGCGTTGCTACCCGGGGCTACACCTTC. The chain employs TRBV2 and TRBJ1-2; no clear D. Trimming cost V 6 bases and J 8 bases, with 13 bases left between them. Germline CDR1 reads SNHLY; CDR2 reads FYNNEI. The CDR3 has 12 residues.

V usage is TRBV9 and J usage is TRBJ2-3, with TRBD1 matching 9 bases. The CDR3 runs 14 residues. The germline CDR1 and CDR2 sequences are SGDLS and YYNGEE. Trimming took 7 bases from V and 4 from J; bases not matched to a gene: 7. The CDR3 protein is CASAGQGLADTQYF. Written as DNA, the CDR3 is TGTGCCAGCGCCGGACAGGGGTTGGCAGATACGCAGTATTTT.

The rearrangement uses TRBV5-1 and TRBJ2-1; 10 bases are shared with TRBD1. Trimming took 2 bases from V and 6 from J; bases not matched to a gene: 8. Germline V CDR1 and CDR2: SGHRS, YFSETQ. CDR3 length: 16 amino acids. The CDR3 spells CASSFVVGTGVNEQFF. The CDR3 coding sequence is TGCGCCAGCAGCTTTGTTGTTGGGACAGGGGTCAATGAGCAGTTCTTC.

The J gene is TRBJ1-2, the V gene TRBV7-2, with D maybe TRBD1 (6 bases). V lost 5 bases and J 6 bases, leaving 13 bases between the germline ends. CDR1 and CDR2 from the germline V gene are SGHTA and FQGNSA. This CDR3 spans 13 amino acids. This CDR3 is CASSPGTHHGYTF. CDR3 bases: TGTGCCAGCAGCCCCGGGACACATCATGGCTACACCTTC.

The rearrangement joins TRBV27 to TRBJ2-1; 7 bases line up with TRBD1. V shed 5 bases and J 0 bases; nucleotides not matched to a gene: 13. Per germline, CDR1 MNHEY and CDR2 SMNVEV (reference sequence). The CDR3 runs 18 residues. For the CDR3, the DNA is TGTGCCAGCAGTCCCCCCCTCGAGGGGGACAGCTCCTACAATGAGCAGTTCTTC. Translated, it gives CASSPPLEGDSSYNEQFF.

V usage is TRBV7-9 and J usage is TRBJ2-1; 10 nucleotides align to TRBD2. The V gene's germline CDR1 is SEHNR and CDR2 FQNEAQ (reference sequence). The trim removed 5 bases at V and 2 bases at J, leaving 15 bases unmatched. The CDR3 has 19 amino acids. This CDR3 reads CASSPRGTGLAGAYNEQFF. The CDR3 bases are TGTGCCAGCAGCCCAAGGGGAACGGGCCTAGCGGGAGCCTACAATGAGCAGTTCTTC.

The chain links TRBV4-1 to TRBJ2-5, with TRBD2 matching over 7 bases. With V trimmed by 4 bases and J by 5 bases, 4 bases remained unmatched. This CDR3 is built from 13 residues. Germline CDR1 reads MGHRA; CDR2 reads YSYEKL. The CDR3 DNA reads as TGCGCCAGCAGCCCCTTGGGAGGGGAGACCCAGTACTTC. It is translated as CASSPLGGETQYF.

A note on this clone: Other DNA variants within this sample encode the same CDR3. The rearrangement joins TRBV13 to TRBJ2-3, with 16 bases that match TRBD2. This CDR3 has 20 amino acids. Trimming cost V 6 bases and J 0 bases; bases outside gene matches: 12. The germline CDR1 and CDR2 sequences are PRHDT and FYEKMQ (reference sequence). The DNA for the CDR3 is TGTGCCAGCAGTCCCACATGGGGACTAGCGGGAGGGCCCAGCACAGATACGCAGTATTTT. Translation: CASSPTWGLAGGPSTDTQYF.

The chain employs TRBV7-9 and TRBJ1-2; maybe TRBD1 (5 bases). V lost 7 bases to trimming and J lost 7 bases, with 13 bases between them. Germline V gene data show CDR1 as SEHNR and CDR2 as FQNEAQ (reference sequence). The CDR3 loop spans 12 amino acids. CDR3 nucleotide sequence: TGTGCCAGCACCCCGGGACTCCGTGGCTACACCTTC. Protein product: CASTPGLRGYTF.

This rearrangement joins TRBV7-2 to TRBJ2-7; the match to TRBD2 covers 12 bases. CDR1 SGHTA and CDR2 FQGNSA come from the germline V gene. The CDR3 runs to 18 residues. Losses at the gene ends were 1 base for V and 4 bases for J; bases not matched to a gene: 11. The CDR3 DNA reads TGTGCCAGCAGCTTAGTCTCCGGACTAGCGGGAATCAAGTACGAGCAGTACTTC. Amino acids: CASSLVSGLAGIKYEQYF.

This chain links TRBV7-8 with TRBJ2-5; 8 positions agree with TRBD2. Germline lookup yields CDR1 SGHVS and CDR2 FQNEAQ. The V and J ends lost 5 bases and 1 base, in that order; junction bases with no gene match: 12. This CDR3 has 17 amino acids. CDR3 nucleotides: TGTGCCAGCAGCCGGCTAGGCGGGGGGCACTCCCAAGAGACCCAGTACTTC. As protein: CASSRLGGGHSQETQYF.

This chain joins TRBV11-2 and TRBJ2-7; D call uncertain. CDR1 SGHAT and CDR2 FQNNGV come from the germline V gene. This CDR3 is 12 amino acids long. Trimming pared 1 base from V and 6 bases from J, leaving 7 bases between. This CDR3 reads CASSLVPSEQYF. The CDR3 coding sequence is TGTGCCAGCAGCTTAGTCCCTAGCGAGCAGTACTTC.

In its sample, this clone was seen a few times. The genes are TRBV9 and TRBJ2-1; TRBD2 aligns across 12 bases. With V trimmed by 3 bases and J by 3 bases, 4 bases remained unmatched. Germline V gene lookup returns CDR1 SGDLS and CDR2 YYNGEE. The CDR3 spans 16 residues. In DNA form, the CDR3 reads TGTGCCAGCAGCGGGACTAGCGGGACGAACTACAATGAGCAGTTCTTC. Its protein is CASSGTSGTNYNEQFF.